A selection of T cell receptor beta chains follows, all from one sample in a study of blood T cell repertoires in COVID-19. Generated by immunoSEQ multiplex PCR, the TCRdb table keeps only in-frame clones and is missing some. The sample includes over 95,000 clones, 70% to 90% of them seen just once. Sequencing input: peripheral blood. These receptors all come from a woman between 65 and 79 years old who had recovered from COVID-19. The CDR3 runs from the conserved cysteine through the conserved F or W. Fields, in order: clone size, J gene, V gene, D gene, CDR3 DNA, CDR3 protein. D genes are given only for firm matches. The size entry is marked missing in some rows and otherwise reads once, few, many or a size class.

clone size: few
J gene: TRBJ2-7
V gene: TRBV7-3
D gene: NA
CDR3 DNA: TGTGCCAGCAGCTCGGGCCCCGGGAACTACGAGCAGTACTTC
CDR3 protein: CASSSGPGNYEQYF

clone size: NA
J gene: TRBJ2-5
V gene: TRBV9
D gene: TRBD1
CDR3 DNA: TGTGCCAGCAGCGTAGAGATAGGGGGCGGGGAGACCCAGTACTTC
CDR3 protein: CASSVEIGGGETQYF

clone size: NA
J gene: TRBJ1-2
V gene: TRBV7-2
D gene: TRBD1
CDR3 DNA: TGTGCCAGCAGCTTTTACATGGACAGGGGGTATGGCTACACCTTC
CDR3 protein: CASSFYMDRGYGYTF

clone size: NA
J gene: TRBJ2-7
V gene: TRBV28
D gene: TRBD2
CDR3 DNA: TGTGCCAGCAGTGTTAACCGGGGGGTCTGGAAGCAGTACTTC
CDR3 protein: CASSVNRGVWKQYF

clone size: NA
J gene: TRBJ2-5
V gene: TRBV15
D gene: NA
CDR3 DNA: TGTGCCACCAGCAGAAGACTGGAGACCCAGTACTTC
CDR3 protein: CATSRRLETQYF

clone size: NA
J gene: TRBJ1-2
V gene: TRBV21-1
D gene: NA
CDR3 DNA: TGTGCCAGCAGCTCCCGCCTGGGCAGGGGCTTAGGCTATGGCTACACCTTC
CDR3 protein: CASSSRLGRGLGYGYTF

clone size: once
J gene: TRBJ1-4
V gene: TRBV7-3
D gene: NA
CDR3 DNA: TGTGCCAGCAGCTTACGTCAGGTGACAACTAATGAAAAACTGTTTTTT
CDR3 protein: CASSLRQVTTNEKLFF

clone size: NA
J gene: TRBJ2-3
V gene: TRBV7-3
D gene: TRBD2
CDR3 DNA: TGTGCCAGCAGCACGGGACTAGCGGGGGGTGCAGATACGCAGTATTTT
CDR3 protein: CASSTGLAGGADTQYF

clone size: few
J gene: TRBJ1-1
V gene: TRBV4-1
D gene: NA
CDR3 DNA: TGCGCCAGCAGCCAAGAGAGGGCGAACACTGAAGCTTTCTTT
CDR3 protein: CASSQERANTEAFF

clone size: NA
J gene: TRBJ1-2
V gene: TRBV14
D gene: NA
CDR3 DNA: TGTGCCAGCAGCCAAGCCGGGGGGAGCACCTATGGCTACACCTTC
CDR3 protein: CASSQAGGSTYGYTF

clone size: NA
J gene: TRBJ1-3
V gene: TRBV6-2/TRBV6-3
D gene: TRBD1
CDR3 DNA: TGTGCCAGCAGTTTCCGGGACAGTTTCGGAAACACCATATATTTT
CDR3 protein: CASSFRDSFGNTIYF

clone size: NA
J gene: TRBJ2-1
V gene: TRBV7-3
D gene: TRBD1
CDR3 DNA: TGTGCCAGCAGCGACCACTCCGGGACAGCCTACAATGAGCAGTTCTTC
CDR3 protein: CASSDHSGTAYNEQFF

clone size: NA
J gene: TRBJ1-4
V gene: TRBV28
D gene: TRBD1
CDR3 DNA: TGTGCCAGCAGTCCACAGGGGTGGGCAACTAATGAAAAACTGTTTTTT
CDR3 protein: CASSPQGWATNEKLFF

clone size: few
J gene: TRBJ2-7
V gene: TRBV7-8
D gene: TRBD2
CDR3 DNA: TGTGCCAGCAGCTTAGCGTACGTGACTAGCGGACACTACGAGCAGTACTTC
CDR3 protein: CASSLAYVTSGHYEQYF

clone size: NA
J gene: TRBJ2-3
V gene: TRBV21-1
D gene: NA
CDR3 DNA: TGTGCCAGCAGCAAAGGGAGTCGACAGGGCACCGATACGCAGTATTTT
CDR3 protein: CASSKGSRQGTDTQYF

clone size: NA
J gene: TRBJ2-7
V gene: TRBV7-2
D gene: TRBD2
CDR3 DNA: TGTGCCAGCAGCCCGAGGGGACTAGCGGGAGATGGGCAGTACTTC
CDR3 protein: CASSPRGLAGDGQYF

clone size: NA
J gene: TRBJ2-7
V gene: TRBV6-6
D gene: NA
CDR3 DNA: TGTGCCAGCAGTTACTCCCAGGGGTACGAGCAGTACTTC
CDR3 protein: CASSYSQGYEQYF

clone size: once
J gene: TRBJ2-3
V gene: TRBV5-4
D gene: TRBD1
CDR3 DNA: TGTGCCAGCAGCCTCGACAGGGGAACAGATACGCAGTATTTT
CDR3 protein: CASSLDRGTDTQYF

clone size: NA
J gene: TRBJ2-5
V gene: TRBV12-3/TRBV12-4
D gene: NA
CDR3 DNA: TGTGCCAGCAGGACGACAAGACAAGAGACCCAGTACTTC
CDR3 protein: CASRTTRQETQYF

clone size: NA
J gene: TRBJ2-1
V gene: TRBV24-1
D gene: TRBD2
CDR3 DNA: TGTGCCACCAGTGACCCGGGACTAGCGGGAGAGGTCGCCTACAATGAGCAGTTCTTC
CDR3 protein: CATSDPGLAGEVAYNEQFF

clone size: NA
J gene: TRBJ2-5
V gene: TRBV10-3
D gene: NA
CDR3 DNA: TGTGCCACCCGGGAACAAGAGACCCAGTACTTC
CDR3 protein: CATREQETQYF

clone size: NA
J gene: TRBJ1-2
V gene: TRBV5-4
D gene: TRBD1
CDR3 DNA: TGTGCCAGCAGCTTTGGGGGGACAGGGCAAGACTATGGCTACACCTTC
CDR3 protein: CASSFGGTGQDYGYTF

clone size: NA
J gene: TRBJ1-6
V gene: TRBV30
D gene: TRBD1
CDR3 DNA: TGTGCCTGGAGCCCGACAGGGACACCCCTCCACTTT
CDR3 protein: CAWSPTGTPLHF

clone size: once
J gene: TRBJ2-7
V gene: TRBV5-7
D gene: TRBD1
CDR3 DNA: TGTGCCACCCTAACAGGGGAAGAAATCGAGCAGTACTTC
CDR3 protein: CATLTGEEIEQYF

clone size: NA
J gene: TRBJ2-7
V gene: TRBV18
D gene: TRBD2
CDR3 DNA: TGTGCCAGCTCACCACCAAGCGGGAGGGGATACGAGCAGTACTTC
CDR3 protein: CASSPPSGRGYEQYF

clone size: NA
J gene: TRBJ2-3
V gene: TRBV4-3
D gene: NA
CDR3 DNA: TGCGCCAGCAGCCAAGAAGTTTGGACATCCACAGATACGCAGTATTTT
CDR3 protein: CASSQEVWTSTDTQYF

clone size: NA
J gene: TRBJ2-3
V gene: TRBV19
D gene: TRBD1
CDR3 DNA: TGTGCCAGTAGTTGGGACCTTGAGACAGGGGTCACAGATACGCAGTATTTT
CDR3 protein: CASSWDLETGVTDTQYF

clone size: NA
J gene: TRBJ2-1
V gene: TRBV2
D gene: NA
CDR3 DNA: TGTGCCAGCCTGGGCAGGGGAACCAATGAGCAGTTCTTC
CDR3 protein: CASLGRGTNEQFF

clone size: NA
J gene: TRBJ1-2
V gene: TRBV18
D gene: NA
CDR3 DNA: TGTGCCAGCTCACCTCCGGCGGGCTATGGCTACACCTTC
CDR3 protein: CASSPPAGYGYTF

clone size: NA
J gene: TRBJ2-1
V gene: TRBV3-1/TRBV3-2
D gene: NA
CDR3 DNA: TGTGCCAGCAGCCCACCGGGATCGAGGGAGCAGTTCTTC
CDR3 protein: CASSPPGSREQFF

clone size: NA
J gene: TRBJ2-1
V gene: TRBV10-3
D gene: NA
CDR3 DNA: TGTGCCATCAGTGTCGTAAGGGGTTTGAGGAGTGAGCAGTTCTTC
CDR3 protein: CAISVVRGLRSEQFF

clone size: NA
J gene: TRBJ2-6
V gene: TRBV19
D gene: NA
CDR3 DNA: TGTGCCAGTAGTATATCGGACACCCTCAGCTCTGGGGCCAACGTCCTGACTTTC
CDR3 protein: CASSISDTLSSGANVLTF

clone size: once
J gene: TRBJ2-4
V gene: TRBV6-4
D gene: NA
CDR3 DNA: TGTGCCAGCAGCCTCGAAGGACACGGCATTCAGTACTTC
CDR3 protein: CASSLEGHGIQYF

clone size: once
J gene: TRBJ2-7
V gene: TRBV28
D gene: NA
CDR3 DNA: TGTGCCAGCTCGCACACCTTTTACGAGCAGTACTTC
CDR3 protein: CASSHTFYEQYF

clone size: NA
J gene: TRBJ2-3
V gene: TRBV2
D gene: NA
CDR3 DNA: TGTGCCAGCAGCGTGGGACATTCAGATACGCAGTATTTT
CDR3 protein: CASSVGHSDTQYF

clone size: NA
J gene: TRBJ2-2
V gene: TRBV29-1
D gene: TRBD2
CDR3 DNA: TGCAGCGTTGTTCGGGGGAGGGGGAACACCGGGGAGCTGTTTTTT
CDR3 protein: CSVVRGRGNTGELFF

clone size: NA
J gene: TRBJ2-2
V gene: TRBV7-2
D gene: TRBD2
CDR3 DNA: TGTGCCAGCAGCTTAGCCCCCCTAGCGGGTGGGGTCACCGGGGAGCTGTTTTTT
CDR3 protein: CASSLAPLAGGVTGELFF

clone size: once
J gene: TRBJ1-6
V gene: TRBV28
D gene: TRBD1
CDR3 DNA: TGTGCCAGCAGCCGCCCCGGGACAGGGTATAATTCACCCCTCCACTTT
CDR3 protein: CASSRPGTGYNSPLHF

clone size: NA
J gene: TRBJ1-5
V gene: TRBV6-6
D gene: TRBD1
CDR3 DNA: TGTGCCAGCAGTTTTACCCCAGGGGGGCTGCAGCCCCAGCATTTT
CDR3 protein: CASSFTPGGLQPQHF